A single sample is the source of the 20 T cell receptor beta chains below, sequenced in a study of blood T cell repertoires in COVID-19. Data came from immunoSEQ multiplex PCR; TCRdb stores just in-frame clones and leaves some out. The data show approximately 250,000 clones, 70% to 85% seen once. The sample was PBMCs or T cells enriched from blood (not recorded which). These receptors all stem from a man aged 40-49 years who had recovered from COVID-19.

This chain connects TRBV5-6 to TRBJ2-1, with 9 bases matching TRBD2. Losses at the gene ends were 4 bases for V and 7 bases for J; bases not matched to a gene: 15. The CDR3 covers 17 residues. The germline gives CDR1 SGHDT, CDR2 YYEEEE. CDR3 in DNA: TGTGCCAGCAGCCTCCTCGGGATAGCGGGAGTGGGGAATGAGCAGTTCTTC. Translating gives CASSLLGIAGVGNEQFF.

V and J are TRBV19 and TRBJ2-5; tentative D call: TRBD1 (7 bases). Germline V gene sequence: CDR1 LNHDA, CDR2 SQIVND (reference sequence). This CDR3 spans 14 amino acids. The V gene lost 3 bases and the J gene lost 4 bases, with 12 bases spanning the gap. The DNA of the CDR3 is TGTGCCAGTAGTATCAACAGGGGAGGAGAGACCCAGTACTTC. Translating it yields CASSINRGGETQYF.

The J gene is TRBJ1-2, the V gene TRBV18, with a weak D call TRBD1 (6 bases). There are 14 residues in the CDR3. Trimming shortened V by 3 bases and J by 3 bases, and 11 bases separated the two germline ends. The germline CDR1 and CDR2 sequences are KGHSH and LQKENI. The CDR3 sequence is CASSPGHNYYGYTF. The CDR3 region has the DNA TGTGCCAGCTCACCGGGACATAACTACTATGGCTACACCTTC.

The chain has TRBV4-2 and TRBJ2-7, with D perhaps matching TRBD2 (6 bases). V was trimmed by 0 bases and J by 12 bases, leaving 9 bases between them. Germline V CDR1 and CDR2: LGHNA, YNFKEQ. The CDR3 spans 11 residues. CDR3 DNA: TGTGCCAGCAGCCAAGACGGGAGTACGTACTTC. Protein product: CASSQDGSTYF.

This chain links TRBV20-1 with TRBJ1-6; D gene uncertain. The CDR3 consists of 13 residues. CDR1 is DFQATT and CDR2 is SNEGSKA in the germline V gene (reference sequence). Trimming cost V 3 bases and J 6 bases, with 9 bases left between them. The CDR3 is CSASAGLNSPLHF. The CDR3 DNA follows: TGCAGTGCTAGTGCGGGTCTTAATTCACCCCTCCACTTT.

The chain uses TRBV6-5 and TRBJ1-5; the match to TRBD1 covers 7 bases. CDR1 and CDR2 from the germline V gene are MNHEY and SVGAGI. The CDR3 consists of 14 residues. V shed 4 bases and J 1 base; nucleotides not matched to a gene: 1. The CDR3: CASSSGQSNQPQHF. The CDR3 DNA is TGTGCCAGCAGTTCGGGACAGAGCAATCAGCCCCAGCATTTT.

This chain joins TRBV5-1 and TRBJ1-6; TRBD1 might be the D (6 bases). The CDR3 length is 13 residues. The V end was cut by 2 bases, the J end by 9 bases, with 9 bases between. Germline assignment: CDR1 SGHRS and CDR2 YFSETQ. The CDR3 nucleotides are TGCGCCAGCAGCTTAGGGGGGGTTTCACCCCTCCACTTT. This gives the protein CASSLGGVSPLHF.

The V call is TRBV6-1, the J call TRBJ2-7; D remains unclear. This CDR3 has 14 residues. Trimming cost V 3 bases and J 1 base, with 10 bases left between them. The germline gives CDR1 MNHNS, CDR2 SASEGT. In DNA form, the CDR3 reads TGTGCCAGCAGTGAGCGTGAGGTATCCTACGAGCAGTACTTC. This gives the protein CASSEREVSYEQYF.

The chain links TRBV30 to TRBJ1-6, with D possibly TRBD1 on 5 matching bases. CDR1 and CDR2 from the germline V gene are GTSNPN and SVGIG (reference sequence). The germline V and J ends were trimmed by 6 bases and 7 bases, with 19 bases remaining between them. The CDR3 has 15 residues. The CDR3 sequence is CACAFGGYRNSPLHF. Here the CDR3 DNA reads TGTGCCTGCGCATTCGGGGGATACAGAAATTCACCCCTCCACTTT. The entire variable domain, with the rest obtained from reference TRBV30 and TRBJ1-6, is as follows: SQTIHQWPATLVQPVGSPLSLECTVEGTSNPNLYWYRQAAGRGLQLLFYSVGIGQISSEVPQNLSASRPQDRQFILSSKKLLLSDSGFYLCACAFGGYRNSPLHFGNGTRLTVT.

V usage is TRBV11-2 and J usage is TRBJ1-6; 10 nucleotides agree with TRBD1. CDR3 size: 18 residues. V was pared by 4 bases and J by 7 bases, with 13 bases of the junction left unmatched. Germline lookup yields CDR1 SGHAT and CDR2 FQNNGV. Here the CDR3 DNA reads TGTGCCAGCAGCTACGGGACAGGGGTTCGTCGGGAGAATTCACCCCTCCACTTT. Translation gives CASSYGTGVRRENSPLHF.

The CDR3 DNA reads TGCAGTGCTATTTACTACAATGAGCAGTTCTTC. It is translated as CSAIYYNEQFF. This sequence joins TRBV20-1 and TRBJ2-1; no clear D. Between the trimmed V and J ends, which lost 4 bases and 3 bases, there was a span of 4 bases. CDR3 length: 11 residues. Germline CDR1 is DFQATT and CDR2 is SNEGSKA (reference sequence).

The chain carries TRBV5-6 and TRBJ2-7; a possible D gene is TRBD1 (5 bases). Germline values: CDR1 SGHDT, CDR2 YYEEEE. The CDR3 consists of 13 residues. V was cut by 4 bases and J by 3 bases, with 11 bases left in between. DNA for the CDR3: TGTGCCAGCAGCCAGGGTACCGACTACGAGCAGTACTTC. This gives the protein CASSQGTDYEQYF. The whole variable domain, filled in from reference TRBV5-6 and TRBJ2-7, reads DAGVTQSPTHLIKTRGQQVTLRCSPKSGHDTVSWYQQALGQGPQFIFQYYEEEERQRGNFPDRFSGHQFPNYSSELNVNALLLGDSALYLCASSQGTDYEQYFGPGTRLTVT.

Regarding this clone: The same CDR3 also results from other DNA sequences found in this sample. The gene calls are TRBV9 and TRBJ1-6, with D tentatively TRBD1 (6 bases). Germline V gene data show CDR1 as SGDLS and CDR2 as YYNGEE. The V end lost 2 bases, the J end lost 4 bases, and 16 bases lay between the germline ends. The CDR3 spans 17 residues. The CDR3 reads CASSVGQGRSYNSPLHF. CDR3 bases: TGTGCCAGCAGCGTGGGGCAGGGGCGGTCGTATAATTCACCCCTCCACTTT.

J is TRBJ2-5 and V is TRBV6-5, with D uncertain. Germline V lookup: CDR1 MNHEY, CDR2 SVGAGI. The V gene lost 5 bases and the J gene lost 5 bases, with 9 bases spanning the gap. The CDR3 is 12 residues long. CDR3 region: CASSRSRETQYF. The CDR3 bases are TGTGCCAGCAGTCGTTCCCGTGAGACCCAGTACTTC.

The rearrangement uses TRBV5-1 and TRBJ1-5; D gene uncertain. The V gene's germline CDR1 is SGHRS and CDR2 YFSETQ. The V and J ends lost 0 bases and 7 bases respectively, with 11 bases between them. This CDR3 is 14 amino acids long. For the CDR3, the DNA is TGCGCCAGCAGCTTGGAAGGGCGGGGACAGCCCCAGCATTTT. Amino acid sequence: CASSLEGRGQPQHF.

Only one count was recorded for this clone. This chain connects TRBV11-2 to TRBJ2-2; the D gene is possibly TRBD2 (5 bases). Per germline, CDR1 SGHAT and CDR2 FQNNGV. Deletions cut 4 bases from V and 4 bases from J, with 10 bases between. The CDR3 extends over 14 amino acids. The CDR3 DNA reads TGTGCCAGCAGCTCCGGACTGGTCACCGGGGAGCTGTTTTTT. Encoded protein: CASSSGLVTGELFF.

The rearrangement links TRBV18 to TRBJ2-7, with 11 positions matching TRBD1. Germline values: CDR1 KGHSH, CDR2 LQKENI. This CDR3 region has 14 residues. V was clipped by 4 bases and J by 4 bases; unmatched bases: 3. CDR3: CASSQGQGAYEQYF. CDR3 nucleotide sequence: TGTGCCAGCTCACAAGGACAGGGGGCGTACGAGCAGTACTTC.

The chain joins TRBV5-5 to TRBJ2-7, with 9 bases lining up with TRBD1. The germline CDR1 and CDR2 sequences are SGHKS and YYEKEE (reference sequence). V trimming: 3 bases; J trimming: 2 bases; junction bases outside the gene matches: 6. The CDR3 has 15 amino acids. CDR3 amino acids: CASSYTGQGPYEQYF. As DNA, the CDR3 is TGTGCCAGCAGCTACACGGGACAGGGTCCCTACGAGCAGTACTTC.

The chain has TRBV7-9 and TRBJ2-4; D uncertain. Germline loops: CDR1 SEHNR, CDR2 FQNEAQ (reference sequence). Trimming pared 5 bases from V and 1 base from J, leaving 9 bases between. The CDR3 is 14 residues long. The CDR3 sequence: CASSGQVAKNIQYF. The CDR3 region has the DNA TGTGCCAGCAGCGGGCAAGTCGCCAAAAACATTCAGTACTTC.

The chain uses TRBV10-2 and TRBJ2-3; 7 nucleotides match TRBD2. The CDR3 extends over 14 amino acids. CDR1 WSHSY and CDR2 SAAADI come from the germline V gene. The ends lost 7 bases at V and 3 bases at J; junction bases unmatched: 7. This CDR3 is CASKRGSTTDTQYF. The CDR3 DNA reads as TGCGCCAGCAAGCGCGGGAGTACAACAGATACGCAGTATTTT.